Only one count was recorded for the clone carrying this TCR beta chain. Germline-derived CDR1 and CDR2 are MNHEY and SVGAGI. The CDR3 is made up of 14 amino acids. After removal of 4 bases from V and 13 bases from J, the junction contained 13 bases not matched to a gene. This entry is derived from a study of blood T cell repertoires in COVID-19. Study as a whole: Sites in the United States, Italy and Spain provided acute and convalescent COVID-19 samples. The cDNA or gDNA used as material had been derived from T cells, B-cell-depleted T cells, or PBMCs.

A Seattle source enrolled patients during active infection and followed them longitudinally. Some clones are missing from TCRdb's copy, which holds only in-frame ones; the method was immunoSEQ multiplex PCR. The sample yields 300,000 to 400,000 clones, about 90% seen once. The TCR comes from a woman aged 55-75 years with COVID-19, enrolled during active disease. Material for sequencing was peripheral blood. The genes are TRBV6-5 and TRBJ2-1; 7 nucleotides match TRBD1. DNA of the CDR3: TGTGCCAGCAGTTCAAGGACAGGTAAAGTTAGTCAGTTCTTC. Protein: CASSSRTGKVSQFF.